This T cell receptor beta chain was documented in a study of CD8 T cells in Susac syndrome. Germline CDR1 reads SGHRS; CDR2 reads YFSETQ. J lost 3 bases, V lost 0 bases, and 9 bases had no gene match. This CDR3 is 16 amino acids long. Reverse transcription of roughly 0.5 to 1 ug RNA was performed with random hexamers. An immunoSEQ multiplex PCR amplified TCR beta CDR3 over 54 Vbeta and 13 Jbeta. In TCRdb, the immunoSEQ multiplex PCR reads were re-called with MiXCR into one record per CDR3 protein. The profile shows over 95,000 distinct CDR3 sequences, roughly 91% of them singletons. CD8+ and CD4+ T cells from blood underwent TCR beta sequencing, which was carried out in a high-throughput format. Isolation of CD8+ and CD4+ T cells was performed negatively, whereas enrichment of TEMRA cells was done by FACS.

The specimen was CD4+ T cells from PBMCs. The receptor comes from a human donor in good health. The rearrangement links TRBV5-1 to TRBJ2-7; 7 nucleotides align to TRBD2. The CDR3 region has the DNA TGCGCCAGCAGCTTGGGCGGGAGTCGGGGGGACTACGAGCAGTACTTC. As protein: CASSLGGSRGDYEQYF.